One sample yielded the 18 T cell receptor beta chains listed below, sequenced in a study of identical twins. TCRdb ran MiXCR on the 5' RACE reads and lists one entry per CDR3 protein. The repertoire includes hundreds of thousands of distinct CDR3 sequences, 15% to 20% of them detected once, and around 13% sits in the top ten. The same specimen was also included in a second study, on T cells expressing NK-cell markers.

Sequenced input: PBMCs. These receptors all come from a woman aged 18 to 35 in good health.

This clonotype has a handful of counts. The rearrangement uses TRBV5-1 and TRBJ2-3; D is tentatively TRBD1 or TRBD2 (5 bases each). The germline V and J ends were trimmed by 4 bases and 3 bases, with 15 bases remaining between them. CDR3 length equals 15 residues. Germline V gene lookup returns CDR1 SGHRS and CDR2 YFSETQ. The CDR3 reads CASSTTGQSTDTQYF. CDR3 DNA: TGCGCCAGCAGCACGACGGGGCAATCAACAGATACGCAGTATTTT. Full variable domain (remainder filled in from reference TRBV5-1 and TRBJ2-3): KAGVTQTPRYLIKTRGQQVTLSCSPISGHRSVSWYQQTPGQGLQFLFEYFSETQRNKGNFPGRFSGRQFSNSRSEMNVSTLELGDSALYLCASSTTGQSTDTQYFGPGTRLTVL.

The chain combines TRBV15 with TRBJ1-2; TRBD1 matches 7 bases. With 2 bases clipped from V and 13 bases from J, the junction kept 7 bases outside the gene matches. Germline-derived CDR1 and CDR2 are LNHNV and YYDKDF (reference sequence). The CDR3 spans 12 residues. CDR3 amino acids: CATSRPDRDRTF. CDR3 nucleotides: TGTGCCACCAGCAGACCTGACAGGGATCGCACCTTC.

V is TRBV5-1 and J is TRBJ2-1, with 8 bases lining up with TRBD2. Germline CDR1 is SGHRS and CDR2 is YFSETQ. The CDR3 is made up of 17 amino acids. V gave up 5 bases and J gave up 4 bases; unmatched junction bases: 14. The CDR3 region has the DNA TGCGCCAGCAGGCCCGCGGGGGGCTCTCCTGTTTACAATGAGCAGTTCTTC. It is translated as CASRPAGGSPVYNEQFF.

The chain joins TRBV7-2 to TRBJ2-1, with D possibly matching TRBD1 (6 bases). The CDR3 is made up of 14 amino acids. Germline loops: CDR1 SGHTA, CDR2 FQGNSA. V shed 1 base and J shed 3 bases, with 7 bases lying between them. The CDR3 loop is CASSLVRGYNEQFF. The CDR3 DNA sequence: TGTGCCAGCAGCTTAGTCAGGGGCTACAATGAGCAGTTCTTC.

This chain connects TRBV12-3 or TRBV12-4 to TRBJ2-7; TRBD1 matches 7 bases. The CDR3 is 13 residues long. V lost 5 bases to trimming and J lost 7 bases; unmatched junction nucleotides: 8. The CDR3 spells CASSNDRAGEQYF. The CDR3 DNA reads as TGTGCCAGCAGTAACGACAGGGCCGGAGAGCAGTACTTC.

V gene TRBV20-1 combines with J gene TRBJ1-4; maybe TRBD1 (6 bases). The CDR3 has 13 amino acids. V was shortened by 6 bases and J by 8 bases, with 16 bases between the two germline ends. Germline values: CDR1 DFQATT, CDR2 SNEGSKA (reference sequence). This CDR3 reads CSAPGGGEEKLFF. CDR3 in DNA: TGCAGTGCCCCGGGAGGGGGGGAGGAAAAACTGTTTTTT.

This clonotype was observed a handful of times. The chain uses TRBV2 and TRBJ2-5; 13 bases match TRBD2. Germline CDR1 is SNHLY and CDR2 is FYNNEI. CDR3 length: 16 residues. The J segment lost 7 bases and the V segment lost 6 bases, leaving 11 bases of the junction unmatched. The CDR3 DNA is TGTGCCAGCAGAATTCGGACTAGCGGGGGTGAAGGGACCCAGTACTTC. Protein sequence: CASRIRTSGGEGTQYF.

This clonotype was counted a few times. The genes are TRBV7-2 and TRBJ2-2; D is ambiguous. The germline CDR1 and CDR2 sequences are SGHTA and FQGNSA. The CDR3 covers 15 residues. With 1 base removed from V and 6 bases from J, the gap between germline ends came to 12 bases. CDR3 sequence reads: CASSLVGGIPGELFF. The CDR3 coding sequence is TGTGCCAGCAGCTTAGTTGGTGGGATACCCGGGGAGCTGTTTTTT.

This clonotype was counted a few times. The chain links TRBV20-1 to TRBJ2-1; D is unclear. The germline V gene encodes CDR1 DFQATT and CDR2 SNEGSKA (reference sequence). This CDR3 is built from 16 residues. V was clipped by 1 base and J by 0 bases, with 13 bases between them. CDR3 sequence reads: CSARALIASSYNEQFF. CDR3 DNA: TGCAGTGCTAGAGCGCTTATAGCTAGCTCCTACAATGAGCAGTTCTTC.

The rearrangement uses TRBV6-1 and TRBJ1-2, with TRBD1 matching 9 bases. The junction had 15 bases not matched to a gene; V was cut back by 6 bases and J by 4 bases. This CDR3 has 17 residues. Germline CDR1 and CDR2: MNHNS and SASEGT. The CDR3 DNA reads TGTGCCAGCAGGACCCGGACAGGGGATTCTATATCCTATGGCTACACCTTC. Translation gives CASRTRTGDSISYGYTF.

This sequence joins TRBV12-1 and TRBJ2-2; the table's D call, TRBD2, was not checked against the DNA. TRBV12-1 is recorded as a pseudogene. The CDR3 length is 15 residues. CDR3 DNA: TGTGCCAGCAGCGCGGGACTAGCCAACACCGGGGAGCTGTTTTTT. It specifies CASSAGLANTGELFF.

This clonotype was detected ten times or more. The chain uses TRBV9 and TRBJ1-2; TRBD1 matches at 7 bases. The CDR3 is made up of 13 amino acids. V dropped 5 bases and J dropped 2; count of bases not matched to a gene: 3. The germline V gene has CDR1 SGDLS and CDR2 YYNGEE. Here the CDR3 reads CASSATGNYGYTF. CDR3 nucleotides: TGTGCCAGCAGTGCGACAGGGAACTATGGCTACACCTTC.

The chain links TRBV28 to TRBJ2-6; no clear D. Trimming left V 6 bases short and J 4 bases short, with 16 bases between. This CDR3 has 16 residues. The germline V gene has CDR1 MDHEN and CDR2 SYDVKM. The CDR3, as DNA: TGTGCCAGCAGCCCCTCGAGGTTCGCCGGGGCCAACGTCCTGACTTTC. It specifies CASSPSRFAGANVLTF. The full variable domain, its missing parts supplied by reference TRBV28 and TRBJ2-6, is DVKVTQSSRYLVKRTGEKVFLECVQDMDHENMFWYRQDPGLGLRLIYFSYDVKMKEKGDIPEGYSVSREKKERFSLILESASTNQTSMYLCASSPSRFAGANVLTFGAGSRLTVL.

This clonotype showed up just a few times. The rearrangement joins TRBV6-4 to TRBJ2-1, with 9 bases lining up with TRBD1. The ends lost 4 bases at V and 2 bases at J; junction bases unmatched: 15. The CDR3 has 19 residues. Germline lookup yields CDR1 MRHNA and CDR2 SNTAGT. Here the CDR3 reads CASSVSGQGRVVTYNEQFF. DNA of the CDR3: TGTGCCAGCAGTGTCTCGGGACAGGGAAGGGTGGTGACCTACAATGAGCAGTTCTTC.

The chain joins TRBV5-1 to TRBJ2-5, with 9 bases fitting TRBD1. V shed 3 bases and J 4 bases; nucleotides not matched to a gene: 4. CDR3 length equals 14 residues. The germline V gene encodes CDR1 SGHRS and CDR2 YFSETQ. DNA for the CDR3: TGCGCCAGCAGCTCATGGGACAGGGCAGAGACCCAGTACTTC. It specifies CASSSWDRAETQYF.

This clonotype appeared many times. The chain employs TRBV5-1 and TRBJ2-1, with 11 bases lining up with TRBD2. CDR3 length: 16 amino acids. Germline V gene sequence: CDR1 SGHRS, CDR2 YFSETQ. The trim removed 0 bases at V and 3 bases at J, leaving 2 bases unmatched. CDR3: CASSLGLAGNYNEQFF. The CDR3 nucleotides are TGCGCCAGCAGCTTGGGACTAGCGGGGAACTACAATGAGCAGTTCTTC.

This clonotype was counted ten times or more. V gene TRBV29-1 combines with J gene TRBJ2-1; 9 bases map to TRBD1. In germline, CDR1 is SQVTM, CDR2 ANQGSEA. J was trimmed by 8 bases and V by 7 bases; bases with no gene match: 9. There are 13 residues in the CDR3. The CDR3 coding sequence is TGCAGCGCTACTCCGGGACAGGGTTATGAGCAGTTCTTC. It specifies CSATPGQGYEQFF.

This clonotype was counted only a few times. V is TRBV23-1 and J is TRBJ2-7, with 7 bases matching TRBD2. TRBV23-1 has ORF status, its function being uncertain. Unmatched junction bases numbered 7, after V lost 2 bases and J lost 3 bases. The CDR3 extends over 15 amino acids. The CDR3 is CASSQGRQRDYEQYF. The CDR3 DNA follows: TGCGCCAGCAGTCAAGGACGACAGCGGGACTACGAGCAGTACTTC.